This entry lists 14 T cell receptor beta chains sequenced from one sample in a study of glioma-infiltrating T cells after dendritic cell vaccination. Time point given: after dendritic cell vaccination, including at tumor progression/relapse. Here immunoSEQ multiplex PCR was the method, and the copy in TCRdb shows in-frame clones only, minus some. The sample consists of around 25,000 clones, approximately 89% of them appearing once. Sequencing used blood, obtained after dendritic cell vaccination. These receptors all stem from a human donor with glioblastoma.

In this sample, this clone turned up once. The chain carries TRBV5-1 and TRBJ2-1, with 9 bases lining up with TRBD2. This CDR3 contains 13 residues. Losses at the gene ends were 7 bases for V and 6 bases for J; bases not matched to a gene: 5. CDR1 and CDR2 from the germline V gene are SGHRS and YFSETQ. The CDR3 DNA reads as TGCGCCAGCGGGCCTAGCGGGGTCAATGAGCAGTTCTTC. It is translated as CASGPSGVNEQFF.

This clone came up a few times. The chain recombines TRBV5-1 with TRBJ2-7; possible D gene TRBD2, 6 bases. CDR3 length equals 14 residues. V was pared by 7 bases and J by 8 bases, with 22 bases between. The germline V gene has CDR1 SGHRS and CDR2 YFSETQ. For the CDR3, the DNA is TGCGCCAGCCGGAGCGGGTCTGATTCAGTCAAGCAGTACTTC. Translation: CASRSGSDSVKQYF.

This clone showed up just once. The chain joins TRBV12-5 to TRBJ2-5; tentatively, D is TRBD1 (6 bases). CDR1 and CDR2 (germline): LGHNT, FRNRAP. The ends were cut back, 10 bases at V and 2 bases at J, with 8 bases in the middle. The CDR3 is made up of 11 amino acids. As DNA, the CDR3 is TGTGCTACTGGGACACAAGAGACCCAGTACTTC. This codes for CATGTQETQYF.

This chain connects TRBV2 to TRBJ1-2; possible D gene TRBD1, 6 bases. Between the trimmed V and J ends, which lost 5 bases and 4 bases, there was a span of 8 bases. The germline V gene encodes CDR1 SNHLY and CDR2 FYNNEI. The CDR3 consists of 12 residues. CDR3 region: CASSKDSYGYTF. DNA for the CDR3: TGTGCCAGCAGTAAGGACAGCTATGGCTACACCTTC.

This chain connects TRBV14 to TRBJ1-4, with D unclear. From germline, CDR1 is SGHDN and CDR2 FVKESK. CDR3 size: 15 residues. Trimming pared 1 base from V and 1 base from J, leaving 7 bases between. This CDR3 is CASSQAGITNEKLFF. CDR3 coding DNA: TGTGCCAGCAGCCAAGCGGGTATAACTAATGAAAAACTGTTTTTT.

The chain links TRBV7-9 to TRBJ2-3; D is possibly TRBD2 (6 bases). The CDR3 loop spans 15 amino acids. V shed 4 bases and J shed 0 bases, with 11 bases lying between them. Germline V gene lookup returns CDR1 SEHNR and CDR2 FQNEAQ (reference sequence). CDR3 nucleotides: TGTGCCAGCAGCTCCGGGAGTTCTAGCACAGATACGCAGTATTTT. This gives the protein CASSSGSSSTDTQYF.

The rearrangement links TRBV5-5 to TRBJ1-1, with D unresolved. V was shortened by 3 bases and J by 1 base, with 16 bases between the two germline ends. The CDR3 has 16 residues. Germline loops: CDR1 SGHKS, CDR2 YYEKEE (reference sequence). The CDR3 region is CASSSRVVSGNTEAFF. The CDR3 region has the DNA TGTGCCAGCAGCTCCCGGGTGGTTTCGGGGAACACTGAAGCTTTCTTT.

This chain joins TRBV5-1 and TRBJ2-3; 10 positions match TRBD1. The CDR3 spans 16 residues. Per germline, CDR1 SGHRS and CDR2 YFSETQ. With 4 bases clipped from V and 0 bases from J, the junction kept 5 bases outside the gene matches. The CDR3 DNA is TGCGCCAGCAGCCAGACAGGGGGCCCTAGCACAGATACGCAGTATTTT. It codes for CASSQTGGPSTDTQYF.

V usage is TRBV13 and J usage is TRBJ2-3; maybe TRBD1 (5 bases). With 4 bases removed from V and 4 bases from J, the gap between germline ends came to 12 bases. This CDR3 has 14 amino acids. Germline CDR1 reads PRHDT; CDR2 reads FYEKMQ (reference sequence). In nucleotides, the CDR3 is TGTGCCAGCAGCTCCATCCAGGGCTCAGATACGCAGTATTTT. Protein product: CASSSIQGSDTQYF.

The V and J genes are TRBV2 and TRBJ1-1, with 9 nucleotides matching TRBD1. Germline CDR1 and CDR2: SNHLY and FYNNEI. The CDR3 loop spans 14 amino acids. The V segment lost 8 bases and the J segment 1 base; nucleotides outside the gene matches: 5. This CDR3 is CASRQGQGNTEAFF. The CDR3 DNA reads as TGTGCCAGCCGCCAGGGACAGGGGAACACTGAAGCTTTCTTT.

The J gene is TRBJ1-2, the V gene TRBV19, with a possible D match to TRBD1 (5 bases). The germline gives CDR1 LNHDA, CDR2 SQIVND (reference sequence). The CDR3 totals 13 residues. V lost 4 bases and J 4 bases, leaving 10 bases between the germline ends. CDR3 loop: CASSTDRTYGYTF. The CDR3 nucleotides read TGTGCCAGTAGTACAGACAGAACCTATGGCTACACCTTC.

The chain uses TRBV4-2 and TRBJ1-5; no clear D. V lost 4 bases, J lost 6 bases, and 7 bases lay in between. Germline lookup yields CDR1 LGHNA and CDR2 YNFKEQ. The CDR3 covers 12 residues. CDR3 in amino acids: CASSPVGQPQHF. CDR3 bases: TGTGCCAGCAGCCCCGTCGGTCAGCCCCAGCATTTT.

V and J are TRBV7-9 and TRBJ2-7, with a tentative D call TRBD2 (6 bases). CDR3 size: 13 residues. V was trimmed by 7 bases and J by 7 bases, leaving 17 bases between them. Germline loops: CDR1 SEHNR, CDR2 FQNEAQ (reference sequence). CDR3 sequence: CASTLYGGEEQYF. In DNA, the CDR3 is TGTGCCAGCACCCTATACGGGGGAGAAGAGCAGTACTTC.

In DNA, the CDR3 is TGTGCCAGCAGCTTGGAGTCGGGGTTGGTCGGGGAGCTGTTTTTT. It yields the protein CASSLESGLVGELFF. The chain is built from TRBV5-5 and TRBJ2-2; weak D call: TRBD2 (5 bases). V gave up 0 bases and J gave up 7 bases, with 13 bases separating them. The germline V gene has CDR1 SGHKS and CDR2 YYEKEE (reference sequence). The CDR3 covers 15 residues.